A single sample gave rise to the 26 T cell receptor beta chains below, sequenced in a study of blood T cell repertoires in COVID-19. The table came from immunoSEQ multiplex PCR; TCRdb's copy has only in-frame clones and leaves some out. The data hold 200,000 to 250,000 clones, with roughly 84% observed a single time. The specimen sequenced was peripheral blood. These receptor sequences come from a woman aged 50 to 60 with acute or convalescent COVID-19.

J is TRBJ1-4 and V is TRBV3-1 (or the pseudogene TRBV3-2), with D hard to call. CDR3 length: 14 amino acids. V was clipped by 1 base and J by 5 bases, with 8 bases between them. Germline values: CDR1 LGHDT, CDR2 YNNKEL (reference sequence). CDR3 sequence reads: CASSQGQWNEKLFF. DNA for the CDR3: TGTGCCAGCAGCCAAGGGCAGTGGAATGAAAAACTGTTTTTT.

J is TRBJ1-3 and V is TRBV18, with TRBD1 matching 7 bases. This CDR3 is 15 amino acids long. V shed 5 bases, J shed 0 bases, and the junction held 4 bases outside the gene matches. Germline CDR1 reads KGHSH; CDR2 reads LQKENI. CDR3 bases: TGTGCCAGCTCAGCGGGGACAGCCTCTGGAAACACCATATATTTT. It codes for CASSAGTASGNTIYF. Full variable domain (rest looked up from reference TRBV18 and TRBJ1-3): NAGVMQNPRHLVRRRGQEARLRCSPMKGHSHVYWYRQLPEEGLKFMVYLQKENIIDESGMPKERFSAEFPKEGPSILRIQQVVRGDSAAYFCASSAGTASGNTIYFGEGSWLTVV.

This clone was found once. The chain uses TRBV28 and TRBJ1-2; unclear D gene. The CDR3 extends over 15 amino acids. Trimming left V 8 bases short and J 0 bases short, with 16 bases between. Germline lookup yields CDR1 MDHEN and CDR2 SYDVKM. The CDR3 nucleotides are TGTGCCAGCTCTCTGGGAGGACTAGCTAACTATGGCTACACCTTC. Protein: CASSLGGLANYGYTF.

The J gene is TRBJ1-5, the V gene TRBV4-3; 8 positions agree with TRBD1. The ends lost 4 bases at V and 6 bases at J; junction bases unmatched: 5. CDR1 and CDR2 (germline): LGHNA, YSLEER. CDR3 size: 14 residues. CDR3 coding DNA: TGCGCCAGCAGCCCGGACAGGGTAGGTCAGCCCCAGCATTTT. It encodes CASSPDRVGQPQHF.

The chain employs TRBV7-9 and TRBJ2-3; D might be TRBD2 (5 bases). Germline assignment: CDR1 SEHNR and CDR2 FQNEAQ (reference sequence). V was clipped by 5 bases and J by 0 bases, with 15 bases between them. This CDR3 spans 16 amino acids. The CDR3 sequence: CASSPLTGISTDTQYF. CDR3 in DNA: TGTGCCAGCAGCCCCCTGACGGGGATTAGCACAGATACGCAGTATTTT.

The chain is built from TRBV4-1 and TRBJ1-5; the D gene is possibly TRBD1 (5 bases). The V end was cut by 4 bases, the J end by 0 bases, with 19 bases between. This CDR3 has 18 amino acids. The germline V gene encodes CDR1 MGHRA and CDR2 YSYEKL. DNA for the CDR3: TGCGCCAGCAGCCCAAGGACAAGGTTAGAGTATAGCAATCAGCCCCAGCATTTT. Protein: CASSPRTRLEYSNQPQHF.

This clone was seen more than once but under ten times. The V call is TRBV4-2, the J call TRBJ2-7; 7 nucleotides align to TRBD2. CDR1 is LGHNA and CDR2 is YNFKEQ in the germline V gene. This CDR3 spans 17 amino acids. The V and J ends lost 0 bases and 3 bases, in that order; junction bases with no gene match: 11. CDR3 loop: CASSQEGLAGAYYEQYF. CDR3 coding DNA: TGTGCCAGCAGCCAAGAGGGGTTGGCGGGAGCGTACTACGAGCAGTACTTC.

This rearrangement joins TRBV20-1 to TRBJ1-5, with D perhaps TRBD1 (6 bases). The V end was cut by 3 bases, the J end by 11 bases, with 8 bases between. Germline CDR1 is DFQATT and CDR2 is SNEGSKA (reference sequence). The CDR3 contains 10 residues. The CDR3, as DNA: TGCAGTGCTAGGGGGGCATCCCAGCATTTT. Translated: CSARGASQHF.

This chain joins TRBV19 and TRBJ2-2; 9 positions match TRBD2. The CDR3 is 15 amino acids. Germline CDR1 reads LNHDA; CDR2 reads SQIVND (reference sequence). J gave up 6 bases and V 6 bases, and 8 bases lay outside the gene matches. The CDR3 sequence: CASRILAGIAGELFF. The CDR3 nucleotides are TGTGCCAGTAGGATACTAGCGGGCATAGCCGGGGAGCTGTTTTTT.

The chain combines TRBV6-2 or TRBV6-3 with TRBJ1-6; unclear D gene. The germline V and J ends were trimmed by 0 bases and 7 bases, with 19 bases remaining between them. Germline CDR1 MNHEY, CDR2 SVGEGT. The CDR3 is 18 residues long. In DNA, the CDR3 is TGTGCCAGCAGTTACTCGGGATGGGAGGTTTCTAGGAATTCACCCCTCCACTTT. It yields the protein CASSYSGWEVSRNSPLHF.

The chain couples TRBV5-1 to TRBJ1-1; D gene unclear. The CDR3 totals 16 residues. Per germline, CDR1 SGHRS and CDR2 YFSETQ. With 5 bases removed from V and 3 bases from J, the gap between germline ends came to 20 bases. CDR3 sequence: CASRPNLVTVDTEAFF. The CDR3 DNA sequence: TGCGCCAGCAGACCGAACTTAGTTACGGTGGACACTGAAGCTTTCTTT.

The gene calls are TRBV6-1 and TRBJ1-1, with D unclear. There are 15 residues in the CDR3. Trimming shortened V by 0 bases and J by 7 bases, and 15 bases separated the two germline ends. CDR1 is MNHNS, CDR2 SASEGT, per germline. The CDR3 sequence: CASSEAHMRAGEAFF. In DNA form, the CDR3 reads TGTGCCAGCAGTGAAGCGCACATGAGGGCCGGTGAAGCTTTCTTT.

The J gene is TRBJ1-1, the V gene TRBV5-4; TRBD1 matches 7 bases. Germline V gene data show CDR1 as SGHNT and CDR2 as YYREEE (reference sequence). This CDR3 has 14 residues. Trimming at V came to 1 base and at J to 5 bases, leaving 5 bases not matched to a gene. The DNA of the CDR3 is TGTGCCAGCAGCTTGCCGAGGGGGCAAACTGAAGCTTTCTTT. Its translation is CASSLPRGQTEAFF. The full variable domain, its missing parts supplied by reference TRBV5-4 and TRBJ1-1, is ETGVTQSPTHLIKTRGQQVTLRCSSQSGHNTVSWYQQALGQGPQFIFQYYREEENGRGNFPPRFSGLQFPNYSSELNVNALELDDSALYLCASSLPRGQTEAFFGQGTRLTVV.

The rearrangement joins TRBV5-1 to TRBJ1-1; 9 nucleotides line up with TRBD1. Germline lookup yields CDR1 SGHRS and CDR2 YFSETQ. There are 16 residues in the CDR3. Germline trimming cut 4 bases from V and 0 bases from J; bases unmatched to any gene: 7. The CDR3, as DNA: TGCGCCAGCAGCGCGGGACAGGGATCCATGAACACTGAAGCTTTCTTT. Translating gives CASSAGQGSMNTEAFF.

As DNA, the CDR3 is TGCGCCAGCACCCTCACAGGGGTTGGGGCCAACGTCCTGACTTTC. Its protein product is CASTLTGVGANVLTF. The chain links TRBV5-1 to TRBJ2-6, with 7 bases lining up with TRBD1. J gave up 3 bases and V 6 bases, and 6 bases lay outside the gene matches. The CDR3 has 15 amino acids. CDR1 is SGHRS, CDR2 YFSETQ, per germline.

The CDR3 reads CASSDNGLARSYEQYF. The CDR3 region has the DNA TGTGCCAGCAGTGACAATGGACTAGCGAGATCCTACGAGCAGTACTTC. This rearrangement joins TRBV6-1 to TRBJ2-7; 9 bases are shared with TRBD2. Germline CDR1 MNHNS, CDR2 SASEGT. Germline trimming cut 3 bases from V and 1 base from J; bases unmatched to any gene: 7. CDR3 size: 16 residues.

The chain uses TRBV4-1 and TRBJ1-1; 8 bases line up with TRBD1. Germline CDR1 MGHRA, CDR2 YSYEKL. Trimming at V came to 1 base and at J to 13 bases, leaving 8 bases not matched to a gene. The CDR3 covers 13 residues. CDR3 nucleotides: TGCGCCAGCAGCCAAGGGACAGGGTGGTTCGGTTTCTTT. Translated, it gives CASSQGTGWFGFF.

This chain connects TRBV30 to TRBJ2-7; 7 bases fit TRBD1. Germline CDR1 GTSNPN, CDR2 SVGIG (reference sequence). Trimming removed 4 bases from V and 2 bases from J; junction bases left unmatched: 11. The CDR3 runs to 15 residues. CDR3 nucleotide sequence: TGTGCCTGGACTCCACAGCACCAGGGGGCCTACGAGCAGTACTTC. Translated: CAWTPQHQGAYEQYF. The whole variable domain, remainder taken from reference TRBV30 and TRBJ2-7, is SQTIHQWPATLVQPVGSPLSLECTVEGTSNPNLYWYRQAAGRGLQLLFYSVGIGQISSEVPQNLSASRPQDRQFILSSKKLLLSDSGFYLCAWTPQHQGAYEQYFGPGTRLTVT.

This chain connects TRBV21-1 to TRBJ2-7; the listed D gene, TRBD2, was not tested against the DNA. TRBV21-1 represents a pseudogene. The CDR3 runs 13 residues. This CDR3 is CASSNIRGKEQYF. The CDR3, as DNA: TGTGCCAGCAGCAATATTCGAGGGAAGGAGCAGTACTTC.

In its sample, this clone was seen once. The chain has TRBV6-6 and TRBJ2-7; possibly TRBD1 for D (6 bases). The CDR3 has 13 residues. V lost 2 bases and J 3 bases, leaving 8 bases between the germline ends. Germline assignment: CDR1 MNHNY and CDR2 SVGAGI (reference sequence). CDR3 DNA sequence: TGTGCCAGCAGTTACACACAGGGCTACGAGCAGTACTTC. Translated: CASSYTQGYEQYF.

The chain couples TRBV28 to TRBJ1-3; D unresolved. Germline V gives CDR1 MDHEN, CDR2 SYDVKM. Trimming stripped 3 bases from V and 0 bases from J, with 9 bases between. CDR3 size: 15 residues. CDR3 DNA: TGTGCCAGCAGTTTGAGGAGGCTCTCTGGAAACACCATATATTTT. This gives the protein CASSLRRLSGNTIYF.

This chain uses TRBV11-2 with TRBJ1-4, with 12 bases matching TRBD1. The germline gives CDR1 SGHAT, CDR2 FQNNGV. The length of the CDR3 is 16 residues. V lost 3 bases to trimming and J lost 8 bases; unmatched junction nucleotides: 7. In DNA, the CDR3 is TGTGCCAGCAGCTTGCTGGGACAGGGGGCTGGCGAAAAACTGTTTTTT. It specifies CASSLLGQGAGEKLFF.

This clone was seen just once. This rearrangement joins TRBV30 to TRBJ1-1; D call uncertain. Looked up from germline, CDR1 is GTSNPN and CDR2 is SVGIG (reference sequence). The CDR3 has 13 residues. V was clipped by 5 bases and J by 4 bases, with 14 bases between them. The CDR3 DNA follows: TGTGCCTGGTTGCCGGGGTGGGGCACTGAAGCTTTCTTT. This sequence encodes CAWLPGWGTEAFF.

There are many counts of this clone. J is TRBJ1-3 and V is TRBV28; 7 bases line up with TRBD1. V shed 7 bases and J 1 base; nucleotides not matched to a gene: 7. This CDR3 comprises 15 residues. From germline, CDR1 is MDHEN and CDR2 SYDVKM. CDR3 nucleotide sequence: TGTGCCAGCACCTTACAGGGGAATTCTGGAAACACCATATATTTT. This codes for CASTLQGNSGNTIYF.

This chain uses TRBV6-1 with TRBJ1-6, with TRBD1 as a possible D gene (6 bases). Germline assignment: CDR1 MNHNS and CDR2 SASEGT. Between the trimmed V and J ends, which lost 0 bases and 10 bases, there was a span of 10 bases. The CDR3 totals 14 residues. CDR3: CASSEARGGSPLHF. The DNA of the CDR3 is TGTGCCAGCAGTGAAGCGAGGGGGGGATCACCCCTCCACTTT.

This clone was counted between two and nine times. Other DNA variants within this sample encode the same CDR3. This sequence joins TRBV18 and TRBJ1-1, with D possibly matching TRBD1 (6 bases). The CDR3 totals 13 residues. V was trimmed by 6 bases and J by 1 base, leaving 9 bases between them. Germline V gene lookup returns CDR1 KGHSH and CDR2 LQKENI. The DNA of the CDR3 is TGTGCCAGCTCGCAACAGGGGAACACTGAAGCTTTCTTT. Translating it yields CASSQQGNTEAFF.